The sequence of this T cell receptor (beta chain) was determined in a study of blood T cell repertoires in COVID-19. Overall study: Samples taken during acute and convalescent COVID-19 were collected in the United States, Italy and Spain. From T cells, B-cell-depleted T cells, or PBMCs came the material, which was cDNA or gDNA.

Original processing methods: Nucleated cell counts were estimated from reference gene primer amplification. Produced via immunoSEQ multiplex PCR; TCRdb's table is partial and in-frame only. V and J calls plus clone size are reproduced from that table; the DNA served to infer D and trimming. The top ten clones hold under 7.5% of a sample with some 210,000 clones, about nine tenths of them seen once. Germline CDR1 and CDR2: LNHDA and SQIVND (reference sequence). V dropped 0 bases and J dropped 2 bases, with 11 bases sitting between them. The CDR3 loop spans 16 amino acids. What was sequenced was peripheral blood. The receptor was isolated from a man in his sixties who had recovered from COVID-19. The J gene is TRBJ1-5, the V gene TRBV19, with D perhaps matching TRBD1 (6 bases). The CDR3 nucleotides are TGTGCCAGTAGTATAGATTTGGGGGCCGGCAATCAGCCCCAGCATTTT. Translation: CASSIDLGAGNQPQHF.